These T cell receptor beta chains were read from a single sample in a study of CD8+ T cells in alopecia areata. The assay was immunoSEQ multiplex PCR, and TCRdb's table has in-frame clones only and misses some. The table records more than 200,000 clones, roughly two thirds of them present only once. The sample consisted of CD4+ T cells sorted from blood, taken at week 0. These receptor sequences come from a human donor with alopecia areata. Both conserved end residues are part of each CDR3. D genes are given only for firm matches. Size is stated for part of the rows, as once, few or many counts, or as a class when the clone is expanded.

>-|TRBJ2-2|-|TRBV11-2
CASSLGRPAGELFF
TGTGCCAGCAGCTTAGGGAGGCCGGCCGGGGAGCTGTTTTTT
>-|TRBJ1-5|-|TRBV30
CAWAGGSQPQHF
TGTGCCTGGGCTGGGGGCTCTCAGCCCCAGCATTTT
>-|TRBJ2-1|-|TRBV5-1
CASSLMVPSDEQFF
TGCGCCAGCAGCTTGATGGTCCCTAGCGATGAGCAGTTCTTC
>TRBD1|TRBJ2-5|-|TRBV9
CASSAGPTGSQETQYF
TGTGCCAGCAGCGCCGGCCCGACAGGGAGTCAAGAGACCCAGTACTTC
>-|TRBJ1-3|-|TRBV9
CASSVATNPTVSSGNTIYF
TGTGCCAGCAGCGTAGCTACGAACCCGACGGTATCCTCTGGAAACACCATATATTTT
>TRBD1|TRBJ1-2|-|TRBV30
CAWNLQGAWGYTF
TGTGCCTGGAACCTACAGGGGGCATGGGGCTACACCTTC
>-|TRBJ2-5|few|TRBV5-1
CASSLDQETQYF
TGCGCCAGCAGCTTGGATCAAGAGACCCAGTACTTC
>TRBD1|TRBJ2-7|few|TRBV30
CAWNRDSPYEQYF
TGTGCCTGGAACCGGGACAGTCCCTACGAGCAGTACTTC
>-|TRBJ1-5|-|TRBV27
CASSLLSGDQPQHF
TGTGCCAGCAGTTTGCTATCAGGGGATCAGCCCCAGCATTTT
>-|TRBJ2-7|-|TRBV7-2
CASSLPIQSYEQYF
TGTGCCAGCAGCCTACCCATCCAATCCTACGAGCAGTACTTC
>-|TRBJ2-7|-|TRBV15
CATSRGGTGSYEQYF
TGTGCCACCAGCAGAGGGGGGACGGGCTCCTACGAGCAGTACTTC
>TRBD2|TRBJ2-3|-|TRBV9
CASSVSGATTDTQYF
TGTGCCAGCAGCGTCAGCGGGGCGACCACAGATACGCAGTATTTT
>-|TRBJ1-4|few|TRBV5-1
CASSGGEYEKLFF
TGCGCCAGCAGCGGAGGGGAGTATGAAAAACTGTTTTTT
>-|TRBJ2-7|once|TRBV5-1
CASSLEWTDYEQYF
TGCGCCAGCAGCTTAGAATGGACAGACTACGAGCAGTACTTC
>-|TRBJ2-1|-|TRBV5-6
CASSPRLGGEQFF
TGTGCCAGCAGCCCCAGACTAGGCGGGGAGCAGTTCTTC
>-|TRBJ1-6|-|TRBV7-2
CASSLATANNSPLHF
TGTGCCAGCAGCTTAGCGACAGCTAATAATTCACCCCTCCACTTT
>TRBD1|TRBJ2-7|-|TRBV29-1
CSASTGSAYEQYF
TGCAGCGCTTCGACAGGGTCGGCCTACGAGCAGTACTTC